The clone carrying this T cell receptor beta chain was found a few times. V lost 6 bases and J lost 3; bases outside the gene matches: 6. This CDR3 comprises 13 residues. Germline loops: CDR1 SQVTM, CDR2 ANQGSEA. Sequencing used cDNA as its template, made by extracting RNA and reverse transcribing it. Libraries were prepared by immunoSEQ multiplex PCR; TCRdb keeps only in-frame clonotypes and omits some of them. The data hold 90,000 to 150,000 clones, with 55% to 70% observed a single time. Separation by sorting yielded CD4+ and CD8+ T cells from PBMCs. The data were obtained in a study of CD8+ T cells in alopecia areata.

The genes are TRBV29-1 and TRBJ1-2, with TRBD1 matching 8 bases. The specimen was CD4+ T cells sorted from blood. The sequence was collected from a human donor in good health. CDR3 residues: CSVALTGDYGYTF. In nucleotides, the CDR3 is TGCAGCGTGGCCCTGACAGGGGACTATGGCTACACCTTC.